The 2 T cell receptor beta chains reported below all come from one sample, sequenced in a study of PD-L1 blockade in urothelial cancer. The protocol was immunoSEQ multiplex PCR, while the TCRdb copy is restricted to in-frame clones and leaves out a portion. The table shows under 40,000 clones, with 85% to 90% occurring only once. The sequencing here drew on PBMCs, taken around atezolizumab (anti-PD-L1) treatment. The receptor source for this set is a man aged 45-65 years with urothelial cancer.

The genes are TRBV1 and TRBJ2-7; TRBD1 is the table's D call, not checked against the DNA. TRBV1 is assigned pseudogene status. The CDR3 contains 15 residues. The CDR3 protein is CTSSRRPQGPYEQYF. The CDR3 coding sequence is TGCACCAGCAGCCGACGACCACAGGGGCCCTACGAGCAGTACTTC.

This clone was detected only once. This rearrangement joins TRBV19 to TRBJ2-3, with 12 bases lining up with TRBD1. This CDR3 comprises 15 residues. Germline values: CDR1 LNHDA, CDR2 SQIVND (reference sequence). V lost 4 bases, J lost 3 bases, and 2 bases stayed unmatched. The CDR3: CASSTGQGATDTQYF. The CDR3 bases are TGTGCCAGTAGTACGGGACAGGGGGCAACAGATACGCAGTATTTT.